One and the same sample provided the 32 T cell receptor beta chains below, sequenced in a study of blood T cell repertoires in COVID-19. Data came from immunoSEQ multiplex PCR; TCRdb stores just in-frame clones and leaves some out. Of about 350,000 clones in the sample, roughly 87% are singletons; the top ten hold 2.5% to 3.5%. Sequencing used PBMCs or T cells enriched from blood (not recorded which). The receptors shown here come from a woman aged 25 to 45 who had recovered from COVID-19.

DNA for the CDR3: TGTGCCAGCTCACCGAACAGCGGGAGACCCAACGAGCAGTACTTC. Encoded protein: CASSPNSGRPNEQYF. The rearrangement uses TRBV18 and TRBJ2-7, with 8 bases lining up with TRBD2. This CDR3 spans 15 amino acids. The J segment lost 5 bases and the V segment lost 3 bases, leaving 9 bases of the junction unmatched. Per the germline V gene, CDR1 is KGHSH and CDR2 is LQKENI.

The chain joins TRBV19 to TRBJ2-1; the match to TRBD2 covers 13 bases. Germline CDR1 is LNHDA and CDR2 is SQIVND (reference sequence). The V segment lost 4 bases and the J segment 6 bases; nucleotides outside the gene matches: 0. The CDR3 is 14 amino acids. CDR3 DNA sequence: TGTGCCAGTAGTAGGACTAGCGGGAGCAATGAGCAGTTCTTC. Translated, it gives CASSRTSGSNEQFF. Complete variable domain (other parts from reference TRBV19 and TRBJ2-1): DGGITQSPKYLFRKEGQNVTLSCEQNLNHDAMYWYRQDPGQGLRLIYYSQIVNDFQKGDIAEGYSVSREKKESFPLTVTSAQKNPTAFYLCASSRTSGSNEQFFGPGTRLTVL.

This chain links TRBV2 with TRBJ2-7; TRBD1 agrees at 7 bases. The CDR3 runs 13 residues. The germline V gene encodes CDR1 SNHLY and CDR2 FYNNEI. The ends lost 8 bases at V and 2 bases at J; junction bases unmatched: 6. Here the CDR3 DNA reads TGTGCCAGCGAGACAGGGAAAACCTACGAGCAGTACTTC. Amino acids: CASETGKTYEQYF.

The rearrangement links TRBV5-1 to TRBJ2-2, with 8 bases fitting TRBD2. J was trimmed by 4 bases and V by 0 bases; bases with no gene match: 11. The germline V gene has CDR1 SGHRS and CDR2 YFSETQ. The CDR3 runs to 18 residues. CDR3 amino acids: CASSLAAAGEPGTGELFF. Written as DNA, the CDR3 is TGCGCCAGCAGCTTGGCCGCAGCGGGAGAGCCGGGCACCGGGGAGCTGTTTTTT.

The gene calls are TRBV24-1 and TRBJ1-2; 7 bases agree with TRBD1. Trimming removed 4 bases from V and 10 bases from J; junction bases left unmatched: 5. CDR3 length: 12 residues. The germline V gene encodes CDR1 KGHDR and CDR2 SFDVKD. In DNA, the CDR3 is TGTGCCACCAGTGAAGATGGGACAGTCTACACCTTC. Its protein is CATSEDGTVYTF.

The gene calls are TRBV7-2 and TRBJ2-5; D remains ambiguous. The CDR3 extends over 12 amino acids. Trimming took 5 bases from V and 5 from J, leaving 9 bases between them. CDR1 and CDR2 from the germline V gene are SGHTA and FQGNSA. The chain's CDR3 is CASSDTPETQYF. CDR3 nucleotide sequence: TGTGCCAGCAGCGACACCCCGGAGACCCAGTACTTC. Using reference TRBV7-2 and TRBJ2-5 for the parts outside the CDR3, the full variable domain is GAGVSQSPSNKVTEKGKDVELRCDPISGHTALYWYRQSLGQGLEFLIYFQGNSAPDKSGLPSDRFSAERTGGSVSTLTIQRTQQEDSAVYLCASSDTPETQYFGPGTRLLVL.

The chain carries TRBV18 and TRBJ1-2; D ambiguous. Trimming left V 0 bases short and J 0 bases short, with 2 bases between. Germline CDR1 reads KGHSH; CDR2 reads LQKENI. The CDR3 has 13 residues. In DNA form, the CDR3 reads TGTGCCAGCTCACCACCCTCTAACTATGGCTACACCTTC. Protein sequence: CASSPPSNYGYTF.

The V gene is TRBV5-8, the J gene TRBJ2-7, with 7 bases aligning to TRBD1. The CDR3 sequence is 16 residues long. J gave up 2 bases and V 0 bases, and 8 bases lay outside the gene matches. Germline V gives CDR1 SGHTS, CDR2 YDEGEE. The DNA for the CDR3 is TGTGCCAGCAGCTTGGTTCGAGACAGGGCCACCTACGAGCAGTACTTC. It specifies CASSLVRDRATYEQYF. The full variable domain, in which reference TRBV5-8 and TRBJ2-7 provide the parts outside the CDR3, is EAGVTQSPTHLIKTRGQQATLRCSPISGHTSVYWYQQALGLGLQFLLWYDEGEERNRGNFPPRFSGRQFPNYSSELNVNALELEDSALYLCASSLVRDRATYEQYFGPGTRLTVT.

This chain connects TRBV10-3 to TRBJ1-5; no definite D call. Germline V gene data show CDR1 as ENHRY and CDR2 as SYGVKD. V was cut by 3 bases and J by 3 bases, with 9 bases left in between. The CDR3 covers 14 residues. CDR3 nucleotide sequence: TGTGCCATCAGTGAAGGAGGGTTCAATCAGCCCCAGCATTTT. Protein: CAISEGGFNQPQHF.

The chain links TRBV3-1 (or the pseudogene TRBV3-2) to TRBJ2-7, with 12 bases matching TRBD1. There are 18 residues in the CDR3. The trim removed 2 bases at V and 0 bases at J, leaving 8 bases unmatched. Germline values: CDR1 LGHDT, CDR2 YNNKEL (reference sequence). The CDR3 protein is CASSQFLGTGGPSYEQYF. Here the CDR3 DNA reads TGTGCCAGCAGCCAATTTCTCGGGACAGGGGGCCCCTCCTACGAGCAGTACTTC.

The rearrangement uses TRBV11-2 and TRBJ1-2; D is undetermined. Germline V gene data show CDR1 as SGHAT and CDR2 as FQNNGV. The germline V and J ends were trimmed by 1 base and 3 bases, with 9 bases remaining between them. The CDR3 is made up of 14 amino acids. CDR3 DNA: TGTGCCAGCAGCTTAGGACCCGGGGACTATGGCTACACCTTC. It yields the protein CASSLGPGDYGYTF.

V is TRBV24-1 and J is TRBJ2-1, with TRBD2 matching 11 bases. The germline gives CDR1 KGHDR, CDR2 SFDVKD. The CDR3 has 16 residues. V lost 4 bases, J lost 5 bases, and 6 bases stayed unmatched. CDR3 protein: CATSEFTSGSHNEQFF. The CDR3 DNA follows: TGTGCCACCAGTGAATTTACTAGCGGGAGCCACAATGAGCAGTTCTTC.

J is TRBJ2-1 and V is TRBV19; TRBD2 aligns across 8 bases. CDR1 and CDR2 (germline): LNHDA, SQIVND (reference sequence). This CDR3 region has 15 residues. The junction had 7 bases not matched to a gene; V was cut back by 1 base and J by 8 bases. The CDR3 DNA reads as TGTGCCAGTAGTATAGGGGCGGGAGGAGGGGATGAGCAGTTCTTC. This sequence encodes CASSIGAGGGDEQFF.

The V call is TRBV11-2, the J call TRBJ2-2; 12 nucleotides align to TRBD2. V lost 7 bases, J lost 4 bases, and 1 base stayed unmatched. Germline lookup yields CDR1 SGHAT and CDR2 FQNNGV. The CDR3 consists of 14 residues. The CDR3 sequence is CASTSGGATGELFF. DNA of the CDR3: TGTGCCAGCACTAGCGGGGGGGCCACCGGGGAGCTGTTTTTT.

The gene calls are TRBV5-6 and TRBJ1-3, with 7 bases identical to TRBD1. The CDR3 contains 16 residues. Unmatched junction bases numbered 14, after V lost 6 bases and J lost 5 bases. Germline CDR1 reads SGHDT; CDR2 reads YYEEEE. CDR3 nucleotides: TGTGCCAGCACCCTCCTTGGCACAGGGGATCGAAACACCATATATTTT. Residues: CASTLLGTGDRNTIYF.

This chain joins TRBV27 and TRBJ2-1; 10 bases line up with TRBD1. The CDR3 extends over 18 amino acids. J was trimmed by 0 bases and V by 10 bases; bases with no gene match: 15. The germline CDR1 and CDR2 sequences are MNHEY and SMNVEV (reference sequence). The CDR3 here is CAITEPGQGPYSYNEQFF. In DNA, the CDR3 is TGTGCCATCACCGAACCGGGACAGGGGCCGTACTCCTACAATGAGCAGTTCTTC.

V gene TRBV11-2 combines with J gene TRBJ2-3; possible D gene TRBD2, 6 bases. Germline loops: CDR1 SGHAT, CDR2 FQNNGV. This CDR3 has 16 residues. Trimming pared 4 bases from V and 5 bases from J, leaving 19 bases between. CDR3 amino acids: CASSYILAGKRDTQYF. The DNA for the CDR3 is TGTGCCAGCAGCTACATTTTGGCGGGGAAGAGAGATACGCAGTATTTT.

The chain uses TRBV7-9 and TRBJ1-4; D remains ambiguous. CDR1 and CDR2 (germline): SEHNR, FQNEAQ (reference sequence). V was cut by 8 bases and J by 6 bases, with 34 bases left in between. The CDR3 consists of 20 residues. The CDR3 region has the DNA TGTGCCAGCTCCAAGCAGTTCCCAGGCTCATTCACGGCCTTGCATGAAAAACTGTTTTTT. This gives the protein CASSKQFPGSFTALHEKLFF.

The CDR3 region is CASSLANRLAGPNNEQFF. CDR3 DNA: TGTGCCAGCAGCTTAGCCAATAGACTAGCGGGGCCCAACAATGAGCAGTTCTTC. The chain combines TRBV7-2 with TRBJ2-1; 11 positions agree with TRBD2. This CDR3 is built from 18 residues. CDR1 and CDR2 from the germline V gene are SGHTA and FQGNSA. The V gene end was trimmed by 0 bases and the J gene end by 5 bases; junction bases not matched to a gene: 9.

The chain has TRBV18 and TRBJ2-3; D is ambiguous. CDR3 length: 12 residues. Trimming removed 3 bases at V and 6 bases at J, with 7 bases between. Germline V gives CDR1 KGHSH, CDR2 LQKENI. CDR3 loop: CASSPPGDTQYF. The CDR3 nucleotides are TGTGCCAGCTCACCCCCCGGGGATACGCAGTATTTT.

The chain couples TRBV19 to TRBJ1-1, with a tentative D call TRBD1 (5 bases). Germline V gene sequence: CDR1 LNHDA, CDR2 SQIVND (reference sequence). The CDR3 has 14 residues. V was clipped by 5 bases and J by 1 base, with 11 bases between them. The CDR3 sequence is CASSRAGPNTEAFF. The CDR3 nucleotides read TGTGCCAGTAGTCGAGCAGGGCCGAACACTGAAGCTTTCTTT.

J is TRBJ1-6 and V is TRBV19, with D tentatively TRBD1 (6 bases). The CDR3 extends over 15 amino acids. Germline values: CDR1 LNHDA, CDR2 SQIVND (reference sequence). V shed 4 bases and J shed 5 bases, with 12 bases lying between them. CDR3 bases: TGTGCCAGTAGTACCAGGGGAGCCGATAATTCACCCCTCCACTTT. It encodes CASSTRGADNSPLHF.

This clone was recorded only once. The V call is TRBV6-5, the J call TRBJ2-7, with 7 bases fitting TRBD1. V was clipped by 5 bases and J by 1 base; unmatched bases: 8. CDR1 is MNHEY, CDR2 SVGAGI, per germline. There are 15 residues in the CDR3. The CDR3 nucleotides read TGTGCCAGCAGTCTTACAGGGGCGGTATCCTACGAGCAGTACTTC. Its translation is CASSLTGAVSYEQYF.

The J gene is TRBJ2-6, the V gene TRBV28; the D gene is possibly TRBD1 (6 bases). The CDR3 sequence is 17 residues long. Per the germline V gene, CDR1 is MDHEN and CDR2 is SYDVKM. Trimming cost V 5 bases and J 2 bases, with 16 bases left between them. The CDR3 DNA reads TGTGCCAGCAGTCACCGAAACACAGGGCCTGGGGCCAACGTCCTGACTTTC. Translating it yields CASSHRNTGPGANVLTF.

This chain connects TRBV5-4 to TRBJ1-1; no clear D. CDR1 SGHNT and CDR2 YYREEE come from the germline V gene (reference sequence). CDR3 length: 12 residues. V was clipped by 5 bases and J by 9 bases, with 14 bases between them. CDR3 sequence reads: CASSPGEGKAFF. Here the CDR3 DNA reads TGTGCCAGCAGTCCAGGAGAGGGAAAAGCTTTCTTT.

The rearrangement links TRBV28 to TRBJ1-6, with no clear D. This CDR3 is 14 amino acids long. V was pared by 1 base and J by 6 bases, with 7 bases between. Germline V gene data show CDR1 as MDHEN and CDR2 as SYDVKM. DNA of the CDR3: TGTGCCAGCAGTTTATACGGGTTTAATTCACCCCTCCACTTT. It yields the protein CASSLYGFNSPLHF.

The chain joins TRBV6-5 to TRBJ2-2, with 9 bases lining up with TRBD1. V dropped 4 bases and J dropped 5; count of bases not matched to a gene: 5. Germline V lookup: CDR1 MNHEY, CDR2 SVGAGI. CDR3 length equals 15 residues. CDR3 loop: CASSSSQGATGELFF. As DNA, the CDR3 is TGTGCCAGCAGTTCATCACAGGGGGCAACCGGGGAGCTGTTTTTT.

The rearrangement links TRBV4-2 to TRBJ2-5; maybe TRBD2 (5 bases). This CDR3 spans 14 amino acids. The germline V gene encodes CDR1 LGHNA and CDR2 YNFKEQ. V lost 3 bases and J lost 2, with 10 bases in between. This CDR3 is CASSHEGAQETQYF. CDR3 nucleotide sequence: TGTGCCAGCAGCCACGAGGGAGCGCAAGAGACCCAGTACTTC.

This clone was recorded a few times. This chain links TRBV9 with TRBJ1-1, with D hard to call. This CDR3 contains 14 residues. Trimming removed 2 bases at V and 3 bases at J, with 11 bases between. The germline V gene encodes CDR1 SGDLS and CDR2 YYNGEE. CDR3 protein: CASSVTGMDTEAFF. Written as DNA, the CDR3 is TGTGCCAGCAGCGTGACCGGGATGGACACTGAAGCTTTCTTT.

In DNA form, the CDR3 reads TGTGCCATCAGTGAGACAGGGCCTAATGAAAAACTGTTTTTT. Translating gives CAISETGPNEKLFF. The chain uses TRBV10-3 and TRBJ1-4; TRBD1 is a possible D gene (6 bases). The ends were cut back, 2 bases at V and 3 bases at J, with 7 bases in the middle. The CDR3 totals 14 residues. CDR1 is ENHRY, CDR2 SYGVKD, per germline.

V is TRBV14 and J is TRBJ2-7; D gene unclear. The V and J ends lost 4 bases and 5 bases respectively, with 24 bases between them. Looked up from germline, CDR1 is SGHDN and CDR2 is FVKESK. The CDR3 totals 17 residues. CDR3 DNA sequence: TGTGCCAGCAGCCCCTCTGGAGCACTCTGGGTCCTCGACGAGCAGTACTTC. Amino acids: CASSPSGALWVLDEQYF.

The chain combines TRBV7-2 with TRBJ1-2; the D gene is possibly TRBD1 (6 bases). The germline V gene has CDR1 SGHTA and CDR2 FQGNSA. V gave up 4 bases and J gave up 5 bases, with 26 bases separating them. The CDR3 sequence is 18 residues long. The CDR3 here is CASSSGTIGPRGPYGYTF. CDR3 coding DNA: TGTGCCAGCAGCTCGGGGACCATAGGGCCCAGGGGACCTTATGGCTACACCTTC.